The following is a T cell receptor beta chain sequence with its context. Its antigen is not identified. Time point specified: week 5, during vaccination. Topical imiquimod accompanied each vaccine dose, which consisted of 300 ug of mutant IDH1 20-mer peptide. This sample is part of a study of a mutant IDH1 vaccine in newly diagnosed glioma. Trimming left V 6 bases short and J 0 bases short, with 11 bases between. This CDR3 is 14 amino acids long. The germline CDR1 and CDR2 sequences are MNHEY and SMNVEV (reference sequence). The table came from immunoSEQ multiplex PCR; TCRdb's copy has only in-frame clones and leaves some out. This repertoire shows more than 25,000 clones, roughly nine tenths found once; its top ten account for over 15%.

This sequence joins TRBV27 and TRBJ1-1; tentative D call: TRBD1 (6 bases). The sequence came from a man in his late teens or twenties with glioma. Sequencing used PBMCs, obtained from a glioma patient whose treatment included an IDH1 peptide vaccine. CDR3 coding DNA: TGTGCCAGCAGCTCCGGGGGCATGAACACTGAAGCTTTCTTT. As protein: CASSSGGMNTEAFF.